Included here is one T cell receptor (beta chain) sequence, with context. Its antigen is still unknown. The entry originates in a study of cytomegalovirus exposure and HLA in healthy donors. The primer mix had 60 Vbeta and 13 Jbeta primers. Sequencing used immunoSEQ multiplex PCR; TCRdb keeps in-frame clones, though not all of them. The table has around 130,000 clones, around 72% seen once. V was trimmed by 0 bases and J by 4 bases, leaving 13 bases between them. Germline loops: CDR1 MGHRA, CDR2 YSYEKL. CDR3 length: 15 residues. Study conclusions and caveats: Across donors, sequencing depth was assumed by presence/absence analyses to be roughly uniform.

This sequence was found in a woman aged 18-29 years in good health and CMV-seronegative. The J gene is TRBJ2-7, the V gene TRBV4-1; D may be TRBD1 (6 bases). Sample: PBMCs. The CDR3 region is CASSQDRGQGYEQYF. In DNA, the CDR3 is TGCGCCAGCAGCCAAGATCGAGGTCAGGGGTACGAGCAGTACTTC.